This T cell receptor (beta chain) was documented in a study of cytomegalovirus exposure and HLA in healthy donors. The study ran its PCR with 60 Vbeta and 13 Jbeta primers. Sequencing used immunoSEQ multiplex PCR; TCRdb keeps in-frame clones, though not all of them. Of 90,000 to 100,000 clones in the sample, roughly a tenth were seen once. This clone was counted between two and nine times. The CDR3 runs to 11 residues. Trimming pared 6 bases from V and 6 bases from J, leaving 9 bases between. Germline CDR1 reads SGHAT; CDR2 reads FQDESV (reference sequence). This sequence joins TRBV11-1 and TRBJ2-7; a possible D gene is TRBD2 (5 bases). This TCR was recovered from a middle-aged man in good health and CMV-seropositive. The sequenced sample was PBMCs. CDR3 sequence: CASRREGEQYF. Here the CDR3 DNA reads TGTGCCAGCAGGAGGGAAGGCGAGCAGTACTTC.